This passage covers 2 T cell receptor beta chains from one sample sequenced in a study of blood T cell repertoires in COVID-19. Clones were sequenced by immunoSEQ multiplex PCR, and TCRdb holds only the in-frame ones, with some missing. The sample has about 110,000 clones; 88% are singletons. Sequenced sample: peripheral blood. Receptor source: a human donor in a cohort sampled during active COVID-19.

The chain uses TRBV7-2 and TRBJ2-7, with D perhaps TRBD2 (6 bases). Trimming left V 1 base short and J 2 bases short, with 18 bases between. The germline gives CDR1 SGHTA, CDR2 FQGNSA. This CDR3 contains 17 residues. CDR3 sequence reads: CASSLEGGTDLPYEQYF. CDR3 DNA sequence: TGTGCCAGCAGCTTAGAAGGCGGGACTGATCTCCCCTACGAGCAGTACTTC.

CDR3 bases: TGTGCCAGCTCACCACCGGAAACAGGGGATTCACCCCTCCACTTT. Translation gives CASSPPETGDSPLHF. V is TRBV18 and J is TRBJ1-6, with TRBD1 matching 7 bases. Germline V gene sequence: CDR1 KGHSH, CDR2 LQKENI. This CDR3 is 15 amino acids long. Germline trimming cut 0 bases from V and 8 bases from J; bases unmatched to any gene: 4.